This is a list of T cell receptor beta chains from one sample in a study of patients and donors after allogeneic stem cell transplantation. TCRdb reprocessed the RT-PCR reads with MiXCR, giving one entry per CDR3 protein. The repertoire holds a few hundred thousand distinct CDR3 sequences, with roughly 38% as singletons. The sequenced material came from blood, either unsorted or a sorted T cell fraction (not recorded which). These TCRs come from a human donor who was either an allogeneic HSCT recipient or a stem cell or donor lymphocyte infusion donor (not recorded which). It is not recorded whose cells these are; they may come from a transplant donor. Both conserved end residues are part of each CDR3. A D gene is named only where the DNA matches it firmly. Clone size is given for some rows only: seen once, a few or many times, or a class if the clone is expanded.

J gene,clone size,D gene,V gene,CDR3 DNA,CDR3 protein
TRBJ1-5,NA,TRBD1,TRBV12-3/TRBV12-4,TGTGCCAGCAGTGTGACGGGACAGGGGATCGGCAATCAGCCCCAGCATTTT,CASSVTGQGIGNQPQHF
TRBJ1-2,few,NA,TRBV5-1,TGCGCCAGCAGCTTGGCATCTGGGAATGGCTACACCTTC,CASSLASGNGYTF
TRBJ2-5,NA,TRBD1,TRBV5-1,TGCGCCAGCAGCGTCGGACAGGGGCCAGAGACCCAGTACTTC,CASSVGQGPETQYF
TRBJ1-1,NA,TRBD1,TRBV29-1,TGCAGCGTTTTGGCGGACAGGGGGCTGGAAGCTTTCTTT,CSVLADRGLEAFF
TRBJ1-1,NA,TRBD1,TRBV20-1,TGCAGTGCGTCGACAGGGCGGAACACTGAAGCTTTCTTT,CSASTGRNTEAFF
TRBJ2-2,NA,TRBD2,TRBV5-4,TGTGCCAGCGGCTTGGGCGCGGGGGGCTTCACCGGGGAGCTGTTTTTT,CASGLGAGGFTGELFF
TRBJ2-7,NA,NA,TRBV5-1,TGCGCCAGCAGCAAGGACAGCTACGAGCAGTACTTC,CASSKDSYEQYF
TRBJ1-5,NA,TRBD1,TRBV20-1,TGCAGTGCTCTCCGGGACAGTAGCAATCAGCCCCAGCATTTT,CSALRDSSNQPQHF
TRBJ1-2,NA,NA,TRBV5-1,TGCGCCAGCAGCTTGGACTTCGGTCCGGGTAACTATGGCTACACCTTC,CASSLDFGPGNYGYTF
TRBJ1-5,few,TRBD1,TRBV20-1,TGCAGTGCCCCTGCAACAGGGGTTAGCAATCAGCCCCAGCATTTT,CSAPATGVSNQPQHF
TRBJ1-5,NA,NA,TRBV6-2/TRBV6-3,TGTGCCAGCAGTCCCCCAGGGAGGGCTTGGCAGCCCCAGCATTTT,CASSPPGRAWQPQHF
TRBJ2-4,NA,NA,TRBV28,TGTGCCAGCAGTTTTAGTTTGACGACTCCCGATAGGAGGAACATTCAGTACTTC,CASSFSLTTPDRRNIQYF
TRBJ1-1,few,TRBD1,TRBV6-2/TRBV6-3,TGTGCCAGCAGCAGGGGGCTCGGGCCTGAAGCTTTCTTT,CASSRGLGPEAFF
TRBJ2-3,NA,NA,TRBV18,TGTGCCAGCTCACCATACCAGGCCTCCCCCAGCACAGATACGCAGTATTTT,CASSPYQASPSTDTQYF
TRBJ1-1,NA,NA,TRBV5-1,TGCGCCAGCAGAACACAGGAACTAAGGGCTGAAGCTTTCTTT,CASRTQELRAEAFF
TRBJ1-4,few,TRBD1,TRBV20-1,TGCAGTGCTAGAGATGGGACAGTTGAAAAACTGTTTTTT,CSARDGTVEKLFF
TRBJ2-7,few,NA,TRBV5-1,TGCGCCAGCAGCTTGGGTACAGGGACGCCCTACGAGCAGTACTTC,CASSLGTGTPYEQYF
TRBJ1-3,NA,NA,TRBV20-1,TGCAGTGCTAGGGAGCCAACTGGAAACACCATATATTTT,CSAREPTGNTIYF
TRBJ2-5,NA,NA,TRBV29-1,TGCAGCGCCCGGGGGTACCAAGAGACCCAGTACTTC,CSARGYQETQYF
TRBJ1-5,few,NA,TRBV20-1,TGCAGTGCTAGCCCACACAGGGCCCAGCCCCAGCATTTT,CSASPHRAQPQHF
TRBJ2-4,NA,NA,TRBV12-3/TRBV12-4,TGTGCCAGCAGCAGGAGGGGTATAAAGTACTTC,CASSRRGIKYF
TRBJ1-1,NA,NA,TRBV12-3/TRBV12-4,TGTGCCAGCGGGTCCTACGAATCGAACACTGAAGCTTTCTTT,CASGSYESNTEAFF
TRBJ1-2,few,NA,TRBV5-1,TGCGCCAGCAGCCCGGTAGACTATGGCTACACCTTC,CASSPVDYGYTF